The 8 T cell receptor beta chains in this list originate from one sample, sequenced in a study of shared clonotypes between healthy human individuals. TCRdb's copy holds only in-frame clones and misses some; the assay was immunoSEQ multiplex PCR. The table lists millions of clones, approximately 93% of them singletons. Material for sequencing was naive CD4+ T cells from PBMCs. The sample's subset: CD45RA+ positively selected. The origin of the receptors is a man aged 18 to 30 in good health. Some clones in this sample may be carry-over from other donors' samples.

The chain couples TRBV5-4 to TRBJ2-5, with 8 bases identical to TRBD2. This CDR3 comprises 15 residues. J gave up 3 bases and V 4 bases, and 8 bases lay outside the gene matches. CDR1 is SGHNT, CDR2 YYREEE, per germline (reference sequence). CDR3 protein: CASSDASGHKETQYF. CDR3 bases: TGTGCCAGCAGCGACGCTAGCGGGCATAAAGAGACCCAGTACTTC.

The chain uses TRBV10-2 and TRBJ2-5; 8 bases agree with TRBD2. After removal of 4 bases from V and 5 bases from J, the junction contained 3 bases not matched to a gene. Germline CDR1 reads WSHSY; CDR2 reads SAAADI. The CDR3 has 13 residues. The CDR3 here is CASSGAGVETQYF. CDR3 DNA: TGCGCCAGCAGTGGAGCGGGAGTGGAGACCCAGTACTTC.

The CDR3 here is CASSQPRGRDFNEKLFF. The CDR3 region has the DNA TGTGCCAGCAGCCAACCCAGGGGCCGGGACTTTAATGAAAAACTGTTTTTT. The rearrangement links TRBV14 to TRBJ1-4; D perhaps matches TRBD1 (6 bases). The CDR3 is made up of 17 amino acids. Germline V CDR1 and CDR2: SGHDN, FVKESK. The V gene lost 2 bases and the J gene lost 4 bases, with 17 bases spanning the gap.

The chain recombines TRBV13 with TRBJ2-1; 8 bases map to TRBD1. This CDR3 region has 14 residues. V gave up 2 bases and J gave up 12 bases; unmatched junction bases: 9. Germline values: CDR1 PRHDT, CDR2 FYEKMQ (reference sequence). In nucleotides, the CDR3 is TGTGCCAGCAGCTTAAATACTCGGACAGGGATGCAGTTCTTC. Amino acids: CASSLNTRTGMQFF.

V usage is TRBV4-1 and J usage is TRBJ2-1; 10 positions agree with TRBD1. In germline, CDR1 is MGHRA, CDR2 YSYEKL. The CDR3 has 17 amino acids. J gave up 0 bases and V 5 bases, and 7 bases lay outside the gene matches. CDR3 nucleotide sequence: TGCGCCAGCAGCGCCCGGGACAGGGGTTTCTCCTACAATGAGCAGTTCTTC. Protein product: CASSARDRGFSYNEQFF.

V is TRBV10-3 and J is TRBJ2-6, with 12 bases matching TRBD1. Germline V gene sequence: CDR1 ENHRY, CDR2 SYGVKD. With V trimmed by 3 bases and J by 0 bases, 3 bases remained unmatched. The CDR3 is 18 amino acids. CDR3 amino acids: CAISDGTGGRSGANVLTF. Here the CDR3 DNA reads TGTGCCATCAGTGACGGGACAGGGGGCCGCTCTGGGGCCAACGTCCTGACTTTC.

For this clone: An end of the junction differs from the germline gene, which may be a read error. J is TRBJ2-1 and V is TRBV28, with D uncertain. CDR3 length: 16 amino acids. Germline assignment: CDR1 MDHEN and CDR2 SYDVKM. CDR3 nucleotides: TGTGCGAGCAAACCCCCTTGGCGGAGAGGCTACAATGAGCAGTTCTTC. Its translation is CASKPPWRRGYNEQFF.

The CDR3 region is CASSLDGTSGRVSYNEQFF. CDR3 nucleotide sequence: TGTGCCAGCAGCTTAGATGGGACTAGCGGGAGGGTCTCCTACAATGAGCAGTTCTTC. This rearrangement joins TRBV7-3 to TRBJ2-1; 16 positions match TRBD2. Germline CDR1 reads SGHTA; CDR2 reads FQGTGA. V shed 2 bases, J shed 0 bases, and the junction held 4 bases outside the gene matches. The CDR3 is 19 residues long.